This T cell receptor beta chain was retrieved from a study of shared clonotypes between healthy human individuals. Donors included only healthy HIV-negative adults lacking recent acute infections or vaccinations. Germline CDR1 reads GTSNPN; CDR2 reads SVGIG (reference sequence). The CDR3 extends over 16 amino acids. V was clipped by 0 bases and J by 6 bases; unmatched bases: 8. In the source study's methods: ImmunoSEQ gave junction-only sequences without quality scores, so filtering differed. TCRdb's table, derived via immunoSEQ multiplex PCR, lists solely in-frame clones and lacks some. That table gives V, J and clone size, and the DNA gave D and trimming. The data contain about a million clones, about three quarters of them singletons. A note on this clone: The antigen remains unidentified.

Study conclusions and caveats: Approximately 4.5% was the fraction of naive CD4 clonotypes found shared across a few donors. Deeper or shallower sequencing was expected to change how clonotypes are shared among donors.

The receptor was derived from a man aged 18 to 29 in good health. This chain uses TRBV30 with TRBJ2-2; 9 nucleotides align to TRBD2. Material for sequencing was memory CD4+ T cells sorted from blood. Specified subset: CD45RA-negative fraction. As DNA, the CDR3 is TGTGCCTGGAGTGTGGGTAGCGGGGGACCCGCCGGGGAGCTGTTTTTT. This encodes CAWSVGSGGPAGELFF.